This T cell receptor (beta chain) was captured by sequencing in a study of early T cells in non-severe SARS-CoV-2 infection. Whole-study context: Bulk RNA from unsorted whole blood was sequenced; chains were unpaired.

This clonotype has just a few counts. Its antigen is unidentified. The CDR3 loop spans 16 amino acids. V lost 5 bases and J lost 7, with 18 bases in between. CDR1 MNHEY and CDR2 SVGAGI come from the germline V gene. cDNA molecules, individually, were tagged with unique molecular identifiers. Using its own MiXCR run on the 5' RACE reads, TCRdb lists one record per CDR3 protein. This sample has around 63,000 distinct CDR3 sequences, with 10% to 15% found just once. Whole-study findings and limits: VDJdb matching skewed toward anti-spike CD8 responses, missing private and CD4 specificities.

The V call is TRBV6-5, the J call TRBJ1-6; D possibly corresponds to TRBD1 (5 bases). This TCR came from an adult who was a healthcare worker with PCR-confirmed SARS-CoV-2 infection or an uninfected control (not recorded which). Sequencing was performed on whole blood. In DNA form, the CDR3 reads TGTGCCAGCAGTGGTCGGGCAGGGACGGTAAATTCACCCCTCCACTTT. Its translation is CASSGRAGTVNSPLHF.